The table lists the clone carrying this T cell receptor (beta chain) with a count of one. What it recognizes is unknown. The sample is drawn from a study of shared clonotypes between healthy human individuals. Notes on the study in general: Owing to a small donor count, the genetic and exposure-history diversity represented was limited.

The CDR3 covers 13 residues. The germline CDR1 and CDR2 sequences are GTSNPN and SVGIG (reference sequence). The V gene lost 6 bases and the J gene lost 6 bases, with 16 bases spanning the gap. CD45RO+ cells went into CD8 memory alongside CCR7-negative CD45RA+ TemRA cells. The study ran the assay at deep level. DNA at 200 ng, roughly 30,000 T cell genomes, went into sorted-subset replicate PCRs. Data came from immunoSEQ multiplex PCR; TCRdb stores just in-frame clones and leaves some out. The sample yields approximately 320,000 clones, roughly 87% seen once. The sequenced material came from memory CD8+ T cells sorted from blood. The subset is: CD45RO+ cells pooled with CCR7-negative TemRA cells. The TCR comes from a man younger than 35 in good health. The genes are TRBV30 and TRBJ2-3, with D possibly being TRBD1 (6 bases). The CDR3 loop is CACNKGDGDTQYF. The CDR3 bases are TGTGCCTGCAATAAGGGGGATGGGGATACGCAGTATTTT.